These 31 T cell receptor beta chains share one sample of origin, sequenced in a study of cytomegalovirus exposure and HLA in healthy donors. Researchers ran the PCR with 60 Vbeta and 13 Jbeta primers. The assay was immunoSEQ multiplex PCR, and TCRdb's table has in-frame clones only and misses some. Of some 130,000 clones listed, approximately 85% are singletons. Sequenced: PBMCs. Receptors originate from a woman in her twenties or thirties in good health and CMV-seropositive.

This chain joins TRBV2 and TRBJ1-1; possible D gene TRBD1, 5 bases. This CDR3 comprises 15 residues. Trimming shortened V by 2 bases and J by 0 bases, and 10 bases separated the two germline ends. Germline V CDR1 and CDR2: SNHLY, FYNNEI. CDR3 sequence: CASSEMGQVNTEAFF. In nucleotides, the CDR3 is TGTGCCAGCAGTGAAATGGGGCAGGTGAACACTGAAGCTTTCTTT.

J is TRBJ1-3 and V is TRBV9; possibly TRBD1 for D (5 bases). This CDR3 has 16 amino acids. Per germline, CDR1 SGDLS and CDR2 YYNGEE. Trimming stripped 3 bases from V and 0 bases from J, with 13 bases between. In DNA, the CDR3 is TGTGCCAGCAGCGACGGGGGGACGGCCTCTGGAAACACCATATATTTT. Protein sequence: CASSDGGTASGNTIYF.

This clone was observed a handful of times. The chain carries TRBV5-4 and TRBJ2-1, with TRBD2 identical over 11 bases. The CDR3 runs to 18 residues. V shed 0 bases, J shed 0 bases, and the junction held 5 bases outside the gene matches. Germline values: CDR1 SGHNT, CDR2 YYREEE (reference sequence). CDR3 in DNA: TGTGCCAGCAGCTTGGGGACTAGCGGGCGGAGCTCCTACAATGAGCAGTTCTTC. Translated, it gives CASSLGTSGRSSYNEQFF.

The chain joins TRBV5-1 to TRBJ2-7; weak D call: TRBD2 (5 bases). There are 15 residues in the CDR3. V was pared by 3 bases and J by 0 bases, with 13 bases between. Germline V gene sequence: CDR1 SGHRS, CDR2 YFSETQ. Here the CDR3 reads CASSYSGSSSYEQYF. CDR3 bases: TGCGCCAGCAGCTACAGCGGATCGAGCTCCTACGAGCAGTACTTC.

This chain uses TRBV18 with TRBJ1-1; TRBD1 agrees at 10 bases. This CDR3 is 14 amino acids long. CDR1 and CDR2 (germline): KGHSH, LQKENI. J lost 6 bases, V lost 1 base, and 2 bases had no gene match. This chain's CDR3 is CASSPQGQGAEAFF. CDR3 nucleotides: TGTGCCAGCTCACCACAAGGACAGGGGGCTGAAGCTTTCTTT. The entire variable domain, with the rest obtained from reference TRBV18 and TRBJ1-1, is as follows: NAGVMQNPRHLVRRRGQEARLRCSPMKGHSHVYWYRQLPEEGLKFMVYLQKENIIDESGMPKERFSAEFPKEGPSILRIQQVVRGDSAAYFCASSPQGQGAEAFFGQGTRLTVV.

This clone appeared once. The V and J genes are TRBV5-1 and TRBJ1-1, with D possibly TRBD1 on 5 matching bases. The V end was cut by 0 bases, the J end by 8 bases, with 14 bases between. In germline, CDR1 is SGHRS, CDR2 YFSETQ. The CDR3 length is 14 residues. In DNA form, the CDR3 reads TGCGCCAGCAGCTTGGGACAGCCTGGGTCAGAAGCTTTCTTT. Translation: CASSLGQPGSEAFF.

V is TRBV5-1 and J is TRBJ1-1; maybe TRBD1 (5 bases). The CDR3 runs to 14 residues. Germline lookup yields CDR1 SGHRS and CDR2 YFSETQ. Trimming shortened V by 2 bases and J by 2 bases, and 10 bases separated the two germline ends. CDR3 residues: CASSLSGINTEAFF. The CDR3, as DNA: TGCGCCAGCAGCTTATCAGGGATCAACACTGAAGCTTTCTTT.

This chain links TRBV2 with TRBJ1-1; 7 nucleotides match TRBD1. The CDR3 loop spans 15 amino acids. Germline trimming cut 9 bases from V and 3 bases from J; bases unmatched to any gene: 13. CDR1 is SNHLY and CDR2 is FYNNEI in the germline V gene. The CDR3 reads CASSSEGARDTEAFF. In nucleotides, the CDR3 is TGTGCCAGTTCCTCCGAGGGGGCGCGGGACACTGAAGCTTTCTTT.

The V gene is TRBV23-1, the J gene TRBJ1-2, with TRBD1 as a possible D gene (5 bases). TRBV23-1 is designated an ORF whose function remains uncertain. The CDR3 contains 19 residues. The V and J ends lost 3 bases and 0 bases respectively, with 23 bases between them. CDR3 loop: CASSHLPRLMGQPNYGYTF. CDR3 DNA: TGCGCCAGCAGTCACTTGCCCCGGTTAATGGGGCAGCCTAACTATGGCTACACCTTC.

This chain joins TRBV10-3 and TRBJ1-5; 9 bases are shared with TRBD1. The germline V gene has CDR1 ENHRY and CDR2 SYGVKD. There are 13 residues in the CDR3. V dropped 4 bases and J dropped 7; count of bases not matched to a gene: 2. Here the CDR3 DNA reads TGTGCCATCAGTGGGACAGGGGACCAGCCCCAGCATTTT. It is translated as CAISGTGDQPQHF.

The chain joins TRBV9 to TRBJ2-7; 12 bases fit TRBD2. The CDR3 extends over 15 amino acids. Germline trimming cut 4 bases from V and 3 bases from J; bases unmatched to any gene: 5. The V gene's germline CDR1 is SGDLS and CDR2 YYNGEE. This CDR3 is CASSTTSGGDYEQYF. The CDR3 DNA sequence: TGTGCCAGCAGCACGACTAGCGGGGGTGACTACGAGCAGTACTTC.

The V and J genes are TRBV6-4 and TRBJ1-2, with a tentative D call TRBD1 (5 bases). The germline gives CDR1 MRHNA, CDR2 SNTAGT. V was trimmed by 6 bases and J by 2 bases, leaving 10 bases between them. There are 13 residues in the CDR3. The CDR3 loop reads CASRNSGNYGYTF. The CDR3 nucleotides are TGTGCCAGCAGAAACTCAGGGAACTATGGCTACACCTTC.

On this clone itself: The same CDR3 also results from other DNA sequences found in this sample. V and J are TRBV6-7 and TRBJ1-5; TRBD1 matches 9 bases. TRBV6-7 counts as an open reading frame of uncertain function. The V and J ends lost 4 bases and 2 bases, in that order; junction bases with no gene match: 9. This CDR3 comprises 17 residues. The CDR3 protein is CASSCAGTGLGNQPQHF. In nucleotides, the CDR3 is TGTGCCAGCAGTTGCGCCGGGACAGGGCTGGGCAATCAGCCCCAGCATTTT.

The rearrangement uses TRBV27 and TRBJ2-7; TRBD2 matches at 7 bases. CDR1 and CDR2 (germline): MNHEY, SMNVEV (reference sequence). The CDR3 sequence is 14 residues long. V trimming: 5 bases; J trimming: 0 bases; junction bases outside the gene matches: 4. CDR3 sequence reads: CASSLAALSYEQYF. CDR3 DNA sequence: TGTGCCAGCAGTCTAGCGGCACTCTCCTACGAGCAGTACTTC.

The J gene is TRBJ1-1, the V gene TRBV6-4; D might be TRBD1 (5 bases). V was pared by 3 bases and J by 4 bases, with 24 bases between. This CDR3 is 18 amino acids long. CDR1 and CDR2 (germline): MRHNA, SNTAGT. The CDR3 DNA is TGTGCCAGCAGTGAGAGAGGGTCGACAAGGGGAGGAAGCACTGAAGCTTTCTTT. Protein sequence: CASSERGSTRGGSTEAFF.

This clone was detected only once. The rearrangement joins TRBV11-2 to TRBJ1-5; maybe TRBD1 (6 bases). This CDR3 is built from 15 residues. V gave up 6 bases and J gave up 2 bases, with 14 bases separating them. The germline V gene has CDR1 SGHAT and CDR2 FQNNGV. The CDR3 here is CASSPYPGGNQPQHF. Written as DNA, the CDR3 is TGTGCCAGCAGTCCCTATCCAGGGGGCAATCAGCCCCAGCATTTT.

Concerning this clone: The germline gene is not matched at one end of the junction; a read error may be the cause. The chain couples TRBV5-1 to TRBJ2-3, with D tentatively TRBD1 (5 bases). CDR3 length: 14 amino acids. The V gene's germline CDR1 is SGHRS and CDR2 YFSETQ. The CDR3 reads CTSSLTTAGDTQYF. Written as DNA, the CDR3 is TGCACCAGCAGCCTTACCACAGCAGGGGATACGCAGTATTTT.

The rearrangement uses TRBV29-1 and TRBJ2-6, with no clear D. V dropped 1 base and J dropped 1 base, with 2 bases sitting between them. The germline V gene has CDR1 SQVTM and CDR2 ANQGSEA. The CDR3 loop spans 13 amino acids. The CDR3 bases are TGCAGCGTTGAAGTATCTGGGGCCAACGTCCTGACTTTC. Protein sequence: CSVEVSGANVLTF.

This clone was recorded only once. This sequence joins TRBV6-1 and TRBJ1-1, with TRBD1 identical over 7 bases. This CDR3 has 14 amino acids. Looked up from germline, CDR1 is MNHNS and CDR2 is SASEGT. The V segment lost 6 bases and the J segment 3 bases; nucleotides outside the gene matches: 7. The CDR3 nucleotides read TGTGCCAGCAGCAGGGGACAGTCGGACACTGAAGCTTTCTTT. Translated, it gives CASSRGQSDTEAFF.

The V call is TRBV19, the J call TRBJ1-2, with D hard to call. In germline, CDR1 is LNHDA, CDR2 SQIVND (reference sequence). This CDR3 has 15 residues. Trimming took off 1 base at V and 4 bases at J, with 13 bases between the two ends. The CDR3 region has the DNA TGTGCCAGTAGTATAGGGGCAGATACAAGCTATGGCTACACCTTC. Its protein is CASSIGADTSYGYTF.

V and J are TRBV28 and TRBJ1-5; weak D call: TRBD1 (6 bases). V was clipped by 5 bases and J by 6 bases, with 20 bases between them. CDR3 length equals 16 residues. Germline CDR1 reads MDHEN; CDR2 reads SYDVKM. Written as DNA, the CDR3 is TGTGCCAGCAGTAGAGGGGGAGACTGGCTGAGTCAGCCCCAGCATTTT. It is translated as CASSRGGDWLSQPQHF.

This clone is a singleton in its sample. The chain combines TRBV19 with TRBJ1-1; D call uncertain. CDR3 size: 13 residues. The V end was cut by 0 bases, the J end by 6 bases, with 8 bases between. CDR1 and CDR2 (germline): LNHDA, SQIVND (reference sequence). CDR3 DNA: TGTGCCAGTAGTATAGACATCCTAGCTGAAGCTTTCTTT. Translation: CASSIDILAEAFF.

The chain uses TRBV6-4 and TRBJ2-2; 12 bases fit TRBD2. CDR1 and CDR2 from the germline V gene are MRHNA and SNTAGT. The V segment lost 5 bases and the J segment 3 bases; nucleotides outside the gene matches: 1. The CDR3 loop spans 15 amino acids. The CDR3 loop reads CASSRLAGDTGELFF. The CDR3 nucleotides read TGTGCCAGCAGTAGACTAGCGGGGGACACCGGGGAGCTGTTTTTT.

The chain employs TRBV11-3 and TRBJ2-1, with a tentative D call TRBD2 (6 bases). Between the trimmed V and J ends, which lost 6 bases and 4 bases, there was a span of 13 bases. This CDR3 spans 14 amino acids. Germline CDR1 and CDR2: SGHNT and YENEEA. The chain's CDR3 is CASSLSGPYNEQFF. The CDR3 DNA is TGTGCCAGCAGTCTTAGCGGCCCTTACAATGAGCAGTTCTTC.

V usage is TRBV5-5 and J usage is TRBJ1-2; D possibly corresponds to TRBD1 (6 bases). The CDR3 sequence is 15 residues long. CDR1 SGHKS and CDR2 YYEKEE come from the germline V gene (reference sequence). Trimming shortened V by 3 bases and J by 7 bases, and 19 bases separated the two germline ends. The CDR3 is CASSYRTDGWGGYTF. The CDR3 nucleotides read TGTGCCAGCAGCTACAGGACAGACGGCTGGGGTGGCTACACCTTC.

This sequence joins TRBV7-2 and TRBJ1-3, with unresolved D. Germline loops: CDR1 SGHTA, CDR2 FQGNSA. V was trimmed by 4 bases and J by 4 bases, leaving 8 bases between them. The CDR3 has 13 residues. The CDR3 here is CASSWYQGNTIYF. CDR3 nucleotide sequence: TGTGCCAGCAGCTGGTATCAGGGAAACACCATATATTTT.

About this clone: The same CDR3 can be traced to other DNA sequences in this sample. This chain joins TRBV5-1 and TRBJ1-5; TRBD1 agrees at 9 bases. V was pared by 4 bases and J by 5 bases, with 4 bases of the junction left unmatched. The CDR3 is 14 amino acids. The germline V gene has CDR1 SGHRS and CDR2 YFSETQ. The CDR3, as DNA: TGCGCCAGCAGCCGGACAGGGGAAGATCAGCCCCAGCATTTT. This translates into CASSRTGEDQPQHF.

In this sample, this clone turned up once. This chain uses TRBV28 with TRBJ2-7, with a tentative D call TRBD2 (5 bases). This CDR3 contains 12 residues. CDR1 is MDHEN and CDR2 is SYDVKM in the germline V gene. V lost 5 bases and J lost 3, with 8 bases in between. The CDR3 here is CASSRGFYEQYF. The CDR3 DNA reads TGTGCCAGCAGTCGGGGATTCTACGAGCAGTACTTC.

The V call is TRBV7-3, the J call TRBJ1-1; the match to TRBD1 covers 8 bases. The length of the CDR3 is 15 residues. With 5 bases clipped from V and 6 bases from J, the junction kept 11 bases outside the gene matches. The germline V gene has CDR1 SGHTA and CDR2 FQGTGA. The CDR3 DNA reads TGTGCCAGCAGCCAATCGGGACAGGCTCGCGCTGAAGCTTTCTTT. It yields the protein CASSQSGQARAEAFF.

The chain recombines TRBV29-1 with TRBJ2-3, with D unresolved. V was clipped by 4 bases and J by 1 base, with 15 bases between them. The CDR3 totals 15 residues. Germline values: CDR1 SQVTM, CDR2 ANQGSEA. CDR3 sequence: CSVAFPGWGTDTQYF. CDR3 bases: TGCAGCGTTGCGTTCCCAGGTTGGGGCACAGATACGCAGTATTTT.

DNA for the CDR3: TGTGCCACCAGCAGAGATGCGGGGGGGGCATTCACTGAAGCTTTCTTT. Protein product: CATSRDAGGAFTEAFF. This chain connects TRBV15 to TRBJ1-1; tentatively, D is TRBD1 (6 bases). The CDR3 has 16 amino acids. Trimming removed 0 bases at V and 4 bases at J, with 15 bases between. Germline CDR1 reads LNHNV; CDR2 reads YYDKDF (reference sequence).